These T cell receptor beta chains were read from a single sample in a study of shared clonotypes between healthy human individuals. Profiled with immunoSEQ multiplex PCR; TCRdb holds only in-frame clones, not every one. The sample yields roughly 2.5 million clones, more than 80% seen once. The material sequenced was naive CD4+ T cells sorted from blood. The receptors stem from a man between 18 and 35 years old in good health. Both conserved end residues are part of each CDR3. D genes are given only for firm matches. Size is stated for part of the rows, as once, few or many counts, or as a class when the clone is expanded.

v_call	d_call	j_call	clone_size	cdr3_length	cdr3_nt	cdr3_aa
TRBV6-1	-	TRBJ2-7	once	15	TGTGCCAGCAGTGACGGGGGTTCGGGTTCGGGGGAGCAGTACTTC	CASSDGGSGSGEQYF
TRBV5-5	-	TRBJ2-6	-	19	TGTGCCAGCAGCCCAAAACAGACAGGCACCCACTCTGGGGCCAACGTCCTGACTTTC	CASSPKQTGTHSGANVLTF
TRBV6-5	-	TRBJ2-7	-	12	TGTGCCAGCAAAGTGGGCCGGGGTGAGCAGTACTTC	CASKVGRGEQYF
TRBV11-2	-	TRBJ2-7	-	14	TGTGCCAGCAGCCCCCCACCAAGCTCCTACGAGCAGTACTTC	CASSPPPSSYEQYF
TRBV23-1	-	TRBJ1-5	few	17	TGCGCCAGCAGTCAATACACACAGGGTAAAGTCTGTCAGCCCCAGCATTTT	CASSQYTQGKVCQPQHF
TRBV4-1	-	TRBJ1-6	-	15	TGCGCCAGCAGCCCTCAGGGGCCGTCTCATTCACCCCTCCACTTT	CASSPQGPSHSPLHF
TRBV30	-	TRBJ1-1	-	14	TGTGCCTGGAGTGTCAAGGGGAGGTCAACTGAAGCTTTCTTT	CAWSVKGRSTEAFF
TRBV7-9	TRBD2	TRBJ2-1	-	18	TGTGCCAGCAGTAGGGGACTAGCGGGAGGGCCCTCCTACAATGAGCAGTTCTTC	CASSRGLAGGPSYNEQFF
TRBV19	-	TRBJ2-5	once	14	TGTGCCAGTAGTACCGGACAGTTGGAGGGGACCCAGTACTTC	CASSTGQLEGTQYF
TRBV2	-	TRBJ2-3	-	16	TGTGCCAGCAGTGAAGGGTGGGGAATTTCTTCAGATACGCAGTATTTT	CASSEGWGISSDTQYF
TRBV10-3	TRBD2	TRBJ2-3	once	17	TGTGCCATCAGTGAGTCCCCGGGACTAGCGTTGGCAGATACGCAGTATTTT	CAISESPGLALADTQYF
TRBV5-1	TRBD2	TRBJ2-2	-	17	TGCGCCAGCAGCTACGGACTAGCGGGCGTAGTCACCGGGGAGCTGTTTTTT	CASSYGLAGVVTGELFF
TRBV7-2	-	TRBJ2-7	-	14	TGTGCCAGCAGCCTTTTGGGGGGCGGGACCGAGCAGTACTTC	CASSLLGGGTEQYF
TRBV5-1	TRBD2	TRBJ2-7	-	15	TGCGCCAGCAGCTTGGCGGCGGGGGGTACCTACGAGCAGTACTTC	CASSLAAGGTYEQYF
TRBV19	TRBD2	TRBJ2-7	-	15	TGTGCCAGTAGTAGGTGGACTAGCGCTTCCTACGAGCAGTACTTC	CASSRWTSASYEQYF
TRBV5-1	TRBD1	TRBJ2-7	-	15	TGCGCCAGCAGCTTGGGTAGGGGGCGAGCCTACGAGCAGTACTTC	CASSLGRGRAYEQYF
TRBV5-4	TRBD1	TRBJ1-1	-	15	TGTGCCAGCAGCTCACAGGGGATCGGGAACACTGAAGCTTTCTTT	CASSSQGIGNTEAFF
TRBV5-6	TRBD1	TRBJ1-1	-	17	TGTGCCAGCAGCCAACCAAAGAGACAGGGTGAGGGCACTGAAGCTTTCTTT	CASSQPKRQGEGTEAFF
TRBV19	TRBD2	TRBJ2-7	-	16	TGTGCCAGTAGTGCGCCTAGGACTAGCGGGGGCTACGAGCAGTACTTC	CASSAPRTSGGYEQYF
TRBV6-1	TRBD1	TRBJ1-2	-	13	TGTGCCACACAGGGGATTACTAACTATGGCTACACCTTC	CATQGITNYGYTF
TRBV9	TRBD1	TRBJ1-1	-	15	TGTGCCAGCAGCGTAGGGCAGGGGGAGAACACTGAAGCTTTCTTT	CASSVGQGENTEAFF
TRBV14	TRBD1	TRBJ2-2	once	15	TGTGCCAGCAGCCGGGACAGGGGGCTTACCGGGGAGCTGTTTTTT	CASSRDRGLTGELFF
TRBV11-2	-	TRBJ2-5	-	13	TGTGCCGCAGGGCAGGCTCCCCAAGAGACCCAGTACTTC	CAAGQAPQETQYF
TRBV2	-	TRBJ1-2	once	13	TGTGCCAGTTCCGGGGCCCTTAACTATGGCTACACCTTC	CASSGALNYGYTF
TRBV7-6	TRBD2	TRBJ2-7	-	18	TGTGCCAGCAGCTCCGCGGGGGGGACTAGCGGGAGGGCCTACGAGCAGTACTTC	CASSSAGGTSGRAYEQYF
TRBV11-2	-	TRBJ1-6	-	15	TGTGCCAGCAGCTTAGATCTCTGGGGGAATTCACCCCTCCACTTT	CASSLDLWGNSPLHF
TRBV7-9	TRBD1	TRBJ2-1	-	17	TGTGCCAGCAGCTCCCGCCCCACAGGGGCCGTCTACAATGAGCAGTTCTTC	CASSSRPTGAVYNEQFF
TRBV7-2	-	TRBJ2-7	-	13	TGTGCCAGCAGTGCTGCGACCGGCTACGAGCAGTACTTC	CASSAATGYEQYF
TRBV5-1	-	TRBJ2-5	-	12	TGCGCCAGCAGCCCTGATCAAGAGACCCAGTACTTC	CASSPDQETQYF
TRBV4-1	-	TRBJ2-7	-	16	TGCGCCAGCAGCCAAGGGCCGGGCCGATTTTCCTACGAGCAGTACTTC	CASSQGPGRFSYEQYF
TRBV7-2	TRBD2	TRBJ2-3	-	15	TGTGCCAGCAGTCCGCTGGTGGGGGGGACAGATACGCAGTATTTT	CASSPLVGGTDTQYF
TRBV9	-	TRBJ2-2	-	15	TGTGCCAGCAGCGTAGGACCTGGCGGGACCGGGGAGCTGTTTTTT	CASSVGPGGTGELFF
TRBV27	TRBD1	TRBJ1-5	-	15	TGTGCCAGCAGCCGCCGGGACAGTGACAATCAGCCCCAGCATTTT	CASSRRDSDNQPQHF
TRBV9	TRBD2	TRBJ2-7	-	15	TGTGCCAGCAGCGTAGGTAGCGGGAGCTCCTACGAGCAGTACTTC	CASSVGSGSSYEQYF
TRBV5-1	TRBD1	TRBJ2-2	-	16	TGCGCCAGCAGCTCAACCGGGACAGGGGGCACCGGGGAGCTGTTTTTT	CASSSTGTGGTGELFF
TRBV7-2	-	TRBJ1-1	-	16	TGTGCCAGCAGCTTAGGGACTTGGGGGTTGGACACTGAAGCTTTCTTT	CASSLGTWGLDTEAFF
TRBV18	-	TRBJ1-5	-	14	TGTGCCAGCTCCGACTTTAGAGGTGGTCAGCCCCAGCATTTT	CASSDFRGGQPQHF
TRBV5-1	TRBD1	TRBJ1-6	few	15	TGCGCCAGCAGAAACACGGACAGGGTAGGGTCACCCCTCCACTTT	CASRNTDRVGSPLHF
TRBV6-1	-	TRBJ1-5	-	15	TGTGCCAGCAGTGGACCAGCTCTGAGCAATCAGCCCCAGCATTTT	CASSGPALSNQPQHF
TRBV27	TRBD2	TRBJ2-1	-	15	TGTGCCAGCAGACCAACTAGCGGAGTTTACAATGAGCAGTTCTTC	CASRPTSGVYNEQFF
TRBV7-7	TRBD2	TRBJ2-5	-	17	TGTGCTAGCAGCCCCGGGACTAGCGGGAACCGCCAAGAGACCCAGTACTTC	CASSPGTSGNRQETQYF
TRBV10-2	-	TRBJ2-2	-	13	TGCGCCAGCAGCCAGACATTTGCCGGGGAGCTGTTTTTT	CASSQTFAGELFF